This T cell receptor (beta chain) came from a study of human T cells and chemical hapten exposure. The CDR3 length is 15 residues. Germline CDR1 and CDR2: SGHRS and YFSETQ. J was trimmed by 2 bases and V by 0 bases; bases with no gene match: 5. Study-level results: Correlating positively with patch test score were the PT1 expanded TCR counts. TCRs above 1 in 1000 frequency stayed constant with DPC sensitization.

TCRdb used MiXCR to reprocess the RACE reads, holding one entry per CDR3 protein. The data contain some 400,000 distinct CDR3 sequences, 4.8% of them singletons. There are many counts of this clonotype. The antigen is undetermined. Time point: patch test 1, 2 weeks after DPC sensitization. The treatment is: therapeutic diphenylcyclopropenone sensitization with weekly scalp DPC. This receptor was identified in a woman in her forties or fifties with alopecia areata. Some clones in this sample may be carry-over from other donors' samples. This chain uses TRBV5-1 with TRBJ2-7; 7 bases agree with TRBD1. The sample consisted of whole blood, taken in connection with sensitization to the hapten diphenylcyclopropenone (DPC). CDR3: CASSLAPGQPYEQYF. The CDR3 DNA is TGCGCCAGCAGCTTGGCCCCGGGACAGCCCTACGAGCAGTACTTC. Combining the CDR3 with reference TRBV5-1 and TRBJ2-7 gives the whole variable domain KAGVTQTPRYLIKTRGQQVTLSCSPISGHRSVSWYQQTPGQGLQFLFEYFSETQRNKGNFPGRFSGRQFSNSRSEMNVSTLELGDSALYLCASSLAPGQPYEQYFGPGTRLTVT.